These 11 T cell receptor beta chains were sequenced from one sample in a study of blood T cell repertoires in COVID-19. The method was immunoSEQ multiplex PCR; TCRdb's version includes in-frame clones alone and lacks a portion of them. The sample comprises 300,000 or so clones, approximately 84% of which are singletons, and more than 1% rests with the top ten. The material sequenced was PBMCs or T cells enriched from blood (not recorded which). All receptors come from a woman under 40 who had recovered from COVID-19.

This sequence joins TRBV7-6 and TRBJ2-7, with 11 bases lining up with TRBD1. J lost 3 bases, V lost 4 bases, and 8 bases had no gene match. The CDR3 spans 16 residues. Germline CDR1 and CDR2: SGHVS and FNYEAQ. The CDR3 DNA sequence: TGTGCCAGCAGCTCATCACCGGGACAGGGGGTCTACGAGCAGTACTTC. It specifies CASSSSPGQGVYEQYF.

The chain's CDR3 is CASRDSSEAFF. The CDR3, as DNA: TGTGCCAGCAGAGACAGTTCAGAAGCTTTCTTT. This sequence joins TRBV6-5 and TRBJ1-1; possible D gene TRBD1, 5 bases. The length of the CDR3 is 11 residues. V dropped 6 bases and J dropped 8 bases, with 10 bases sitting between them. Germline-derived CDR1 and CDR2 are MNHEY and SVGAGI.

The V and J genes are TRBV28 and TRBJ2-5; 9 positions match TRBD2. The CDR3 runs to 17 residues. Germline V lookup: CDR1 MDHEN, CDR2 SYDVKM. After removal of 3 bases from V and 1 base from J, the junction contained 9 bases not matched to a gene. CDR3 sequence: CASSFLGSGGSQETQYF. CDR3 in DNA: TGTGCCAGCAGTTTTTTAGGTAGCGGGGGTTCCCAAGAGACCCAGTACTTC.

The chain carries TRBV30 and TRBJ2-1, with D tentatively TRBD2 (6 bases). CDR1 and CDR2 (germline): GTSNPN, SVGIG (reference sequence). The length of the CDR3 is 14 residues. V was trimmed by 3 bases and J by 3 bases, leaving 12 bases between them. The CDR3 DNA sequence: TGTGCCTGGAGGAGAGGAGGGGACTACAATGAGCAGTTCTTC. Translating gives CAWRRGGDYNEQFF.

V and J are TRBV14 and TRBJ2-7, with 7 bases fitting TRBD2. The CDR3 runs to 16 residues. Germline lookup yields CDR1 SGHDN and CDR2 FVKESK. V trimming: 0 bases; J trimming: 2 bases; junction bases outside the gene matches: 7. This CDR3 is CASSQEGLGKAYEQYF. DNA of the CDR3: TGTGCCAGCAGCCAAGAAGGACTAGGAAAAGCCTACGAGCAGTACTTC.

This clone has more than one count but fewer than ten. The CDR3 DNA sequence: TGTGCCAGCAGCTTTAAGGGGGCCGGTGGCTACACCTTC. Its translation is CASSFKGAGGYTF. The chain has TRBV7-9 and TRBJ1-2; 7 nucleotides match TRBD1. With 3 bases clipped from V and 7 bases from J, the junction kept 5 bases outside the gene matches. Germline assignment: CDR1 SEHNR and CDR2 FQNEAQ (reference sequence). This CDR3 contains 13 residues.

This clone has a single count. V usage is TRBV2 and J usage is TRBJ2-2, with 9 bases fitting TRBD2. The V and J ends lost 7 bases and 6 bases, in that order; junction bases with no gene match: 3. The CDR3 has 13 amino acids. CDR1 is SNHLY and CDR2 is FYNNEI in the germline V gene. The CDR3: CASTASGAGELFF. Here the CDR3 DNA reads TGTGCCAGCACAGCTAGCGGGGCCGGGGAGCTGTTTTTT. The whole variable domain, filled in from reference TRBV2 and TRBJ2-2, reads EPEVTQTPSHQVTQMGQEVILRCVPISNHLYFYWYRQILGQKVEFLVSFYNNEISEKSEIFDDQFSVERPDGSNFTLKIRSTKLEDSAMYFCASTASGAGELFFGEGSRLTVL.

The chain has TRBV4-2 and TRBJ2-7; 10 nucleotides align to TRBD2. The CDR3 is 17 residues long. From germline, CDR1 is LGHNA and CDR2 YNFKEQ. With V trimmed by 0 bases and J by 3 bases, 8 bases remained unmatched. In DNA form, the CDR3 reads TGTGCCAGCAGCCAAGAATCAGCGGGGGGGATTTTCTACGAGCAGTACTTC. It translates to CASSQESAGGIFYEQYF.

In its sample, this clone was seen a few times. The chain carries TRBV7-8 and TRBJ2-1, with 11 bases lining up with TRBD1. Per germline, CDR1 SGHVS and CDR2 FQNEAQ. The CDR3 consists of 13 residues. The CDR3 is CATGTGGSNEQFF. The CDR3, as DNA: TGTGCAACCGGGACAGGGGGAAGCAATGAGCAGTTCTTC.

V gene TRBV10-3 combines with J gene TRBJ2-7; D is perhaps TRBD2 (6 bases). With 10 bases removed from V and 5 bases from J, the gap between germline ends came to 21 bases. Germline CDR1 and CDR2: ENHRY and SYGVKD. This CDR3 region has 14 residues. The CDR3 nucleotides read TGTGCCAGCAGAGGAGGGACGGCAGGCGACGAGCAGTACTTC. Translation gives CASRGGTAGDEQYF.

CDR3 coding DNA: TGTGCCAGCAGTCCGACAGGGACCCAACCCAACTATGGCTACACCTTC. Translation gives CASSPTGTQPNYGYTF. The chain combines TRBV28 with TRBJ1-2; 7 nucleotides line up with TRBD1. The CDR3 runs 16 residues. CDR1 is MDHEN and CDR2 is SYDVKM in the germline V gene. J gave up 2 bases and V 5 bases, and 11 bases lay outside the gene matches.